This TCR beta chain stems from a study of blood T cell repertoires in COVID-19. Study-level background: The United States, Italy and Spain provided the acute and convalescent COVID-19 samples. In each case, the material was cDNA or gDNA derived from T cells, B-cell-depleted T cells, or PBMCs.

There are 13 residues in the CDR3. Germline assignment: CDR1 LNHDA and CDR2 SQIVND (reference sequence). Trimming cost V 11 bases and J 6 bases, with 19 bases left between them. Followed over time, Seattle patients had been enrolled while infection was active. Original handling: Reference gene primers were amplified, and this amplification served to estimate nucleated cell counts. TCRdb's copy holds only in-frame clones and misses some; the assay was immunoSEQ multiplex PCR. V, J and clone size derive from that table, while D and trimming were established from the DNA sequence. This table holds roughly 150,000 clones, about 87% found once.

Source material: peripheral blood. The sequence came from a woman aged 80 or over with COVID-19, enrolled during active disease. The rearrangement joins TRBV19 to TRBJ1-2; D not resolved. The CDR3 loop reads CAGRISGSDGYTF. The CDR3 bases are TGTGCCGGCAGGATTTCGGGGTCAGATGGCTACACCTTC.